These T cell receptor beta chains were read from a single sample in a study of regulatory T cells in long-lasting Graves disease. TCRdb reprocessed the multiplex PCR reads with MiXCR, giving one entry per CDR3 protein. This table holds 580,000 or so distinct CDR3 sequences, around 15% found once. These data are also associated with another study on T cells in Graves' hyperthyroidism and ophthalmopathy.

This material consisted of peripheral blood mononuclear cells (PBMCs), taken at new diagnosis, from a patient treated with antithyroid drugs. All receptors come from a man aged 18-30 years with Graves disease. Each CDR3 is given with its conserved first and last residue. Fields, in order: CDR3 DNA, CDR3 protein, clone size, D gene, J gene, V gene. D genes are given only for firm matches. Size is omitted from some rows. Given values are once, few, many or a class for expanded clones.

cdr3_nt: TGTGCCAGCAGTTTTTTTAAGACAGATACGCAGTATTTT
cdr3_aa: CASSFFKTDTQYF
clone_size: many
d_call: NA
j_call: TRBJ2-3
v_call: TRBV27

cdr3_nt: TGTGCCTGGAGCGCCGGGACAGTCAATCAGCCCCAGCATTTT
cdr3_aa: CAWSAGTVNQPQHF
clone_size: NA
d_call: TRBD1
j_call: TRBJ1-5
v_call: TRBV30

cdr3_nt: TGTGCCAGCCACCCCTGGGGCTCCGAGCAGTACTTC
cdr3_aa: CASHPWGSEQYF
clone_size: NA
d_call: NA
j_call: TRBJ2-7
v_call: TRBV7-9

cdr3_nt: TGCGCCAGCAGCTTGGAGGCTAGCAACGATGGGCAGTTCTTC
cdr3_aa: CASSLEASNDGQFF
clone_size: few
d_call: NA
j_call: TRBJ2-1
v_call: TRBV5-1

cdr3_nt: TGTGCCAGCAGCGTACGCAGTAATGAAAAACTGTTTTTT
cdr3_aa: CASSVRSNEKLFF
clone_size: NA
d_call: NA
j_call: TRBJ1-4
v_call: TRBV9

cdr3_nt: TGTGTCAGTAGTATGAGGTTACAGGTCATGAACACTGAAGCTTTCTTT
cdr3_aa: CVSSMRLQVMNTEAFF
clone_size: NA
d_call: NA
j_call: TRBJ1-1
v_call: TRBV19

cdr3_nt: TGCAGTGCTAGAGACCCGGGCGGGACCCGATATGGCTACACCTTC
cdr3_aa: CSARDPGGTRYGYTF
clone_size: few
d_call: NA
j_call: TRBJ1-2
v_call: TRBV20-1

cdr3_nt: TGCGCCAGCAGCTTGGAAAGGGCCACCGGGGAGCTGTTTTTT
cdr3_aa: CASSLERATGELFF
clone_size: many
d_call: NA
j_call: TRBJ2-2
v_call: TRBV5-1

cdr3_nt: TGTGCCAGCAGTCCGAGCGACAGGGCGACTGAAGCTTTCTTT
cdr3_aa: CASSPSDRATEAFF
clone_size: few
d_call: TRBD1
j_call: TRBJ1-1
v_call: TRBV28

cdr3_nt: TGTGCCAGCAGCGTCCTCCAGGTCCTGGGGGCTTTCTTT
cdr3_aa: CASSVLQVLGAFF
clone_size: few
d_call: NA
j_call: TRBJ1-1
v_call: TRBV7-2

cdr3_nt: TGCAGTGCTAGTGACAGGGGAGCTTTCTTT
cdr3_aa: CSASDRGAFF
clone_size: many
d_call: TRBD1
j_call: TRBJ1-1
v_call: TRBV20-1

cdr3_nt: TGTGCCAGCAGCTTAGGTCCGAGACTCAAGGGGGAGACCCAGTACTTC
cdr3_aa: CASSLGPRLKGETQYF
clone_size: many
d_call: NA
j_call: TRBJ2-5
v_call: TRBV11-3

cdr3_nt: TGTGCCAGTAGCCACTTCCCGGGTGAGCAGTTCTTC
cdr3_aa: CASSHFPGEQFF
clone_size: NA
d_call: NA
j_call: TRBJ2-1
v_call: TRBV19

cdr3_nt: TGTGCCAGCAGCTATACTAGCGGAATGAACCAAGAGACCCAGTACTTC
cdr3_aa: CASSYTSGMNQETQYF
clone_size: many
d_call: TRBD2
j_call: TRBJ2-5
v_call: TRBV11-2

cdr3_nt: TGTGCCAGCAGTTTTCGGGGGGGAAGCACAGATACGCAGTATTTT
cdr3_aa: CASSFRGGSTDTQYF
clone_size: few
d_call: TRBD2
j_call: TRBJ2-3
v_call: TRBV6-4

cdr3_nt: TGTGCCAGCAGCCCGCAGAGGAACTATGGCTACACCTTC
cdr3_aa: CASSPQRNYGYTF
clone_size: many
d_call: NA
j_call: TRBJ1-2
v_call: TRBV28

cdr3_nt: TGTGCCAGCAGCTTCGACAGGGGGCAGGACTATGGCTACACCTTC
cdr3_aa: CASSFDRGQDYGYTF
clone_size: NA
d_call: TRBD1
j_call: TRBJ1-2
v_call: TRBV7-8

cdr3_nt: TGTGCCAGCAGCCCCTCCAGACTAGCGAACACAGATACGCAGTATTTT
cdr3_aa: CASSPSRLANTDTQYF
clone_size: NA
d_call: TRBD2
j_call: TRBJ2-3
v_call: TRBV9

cdr3_nt: TGTGCCATCCAAACCGGGACTAGCGGGAGCCTTAAGAGCTCCTACAATGAGCAGTTCTTC
cdr3_aa: CAIQTGTSGSLKSSYNEQFF
clone_size: NA
d_call: TRBD2
j_call: TRBJ2-1
v_call: TRBV10-3

cdr3_nt: TGCAGTGCTAGAGATCCGCGAGGCCCGGGTGAGCAGTTCTTC
cdr3_aa: CSARDPRGPGEQFF
clone_size: NA
d_call: NA
j_call: TRBJ2-1
v_call: TRBV20-1

cdr3_nt: TGTGCCAGCAGTGTGGCCGAAAACAATCCCTACGAGCAGTACTTC
cdr3_aa: CASSVAENNPYEQYF
clone_size: NA
d_call: NA
j_call: TRBJ2-7
v_call: TRBV2

cdr3_nt: TGTGCCAGCAGCTGGCGGGGTCAACAAGAGACCCAGTACTTC
cdr3_aa: CASSWRGQQETQYF
clone_size: many
d_call: NA
j_call: TRBJ2-5
v_call: TRBV3-1

cdr3_nt: TGCAGTGCTAGAGCCATCGGGGGCGGTGACGAGCAGTACTTC
cdr3_aa: CSARAIGGGDEQYF
clone_size: NA
d_call: NA
j_call: TRBJ2-7
v_call: TRBV20-1

cdr3_nt: TGCGCCAGCAGTCGCGGCTATGGTACTGAAGCTTTCTTT
cdr3_aa: CASSRGYGTEAFF
clone_size: NA
d_call: NA
j_call: TRBJ1-1
v_call: TRBV5-1

cdr3_nt: TGCGCCAGCAGCCAAGAGGCGAGGATCGTTTTCTTT
cdr3_aa: CASSQEARIVFF
clone_size: NA
d_call: NA
j_call: TRBJ1-1
v_call: TRBV4-1

cdr3_nt: TGTGCCAGCAGCTCCCCAGGACTAGCGGTGACAGATACGCAGTATTTT
cdr3_aa: CASSSPGLAVTDTQYF
clone_size: NA
d_call: TRBD2
j_call: TRBJ2-3
v_call: TRBV7-9

cdr3_nt: TGTGCCAGCAGCCCCCTGGACATCGCCTACAATGAGCAGTTCTTC
cdr3_aa: CASSPLDIAYNEQFF
clone_size: few
d_call: NA
j_call: TRBJ2-1
v_call: TRBV6-1

cdr3_nt: TGCAGTGCTAGAGACTACGCTAGCTCTGGAAACACCATATATTTT
cdr3_aa: CSARDYASSGNTIYF
clone_size: few
d_call: NA
j_call: TRBJ1-3
v_call: TRBV20-1

cdr3_nt: TGTGCCAGTAGCCCCTCACTAGCGGAGCCCACAGATACGCAGTATTTT
cdr3_aa: CASSPSLAEPTDTQYF
clone_size: few
d_call: TRBD2
j_call: TRBJ2-3
v_call: TRBV19

cdr3_nt: TGTGCCAGCAGCCGCCTAGCGGGAACCAACAATGAGCAGTTCTTC
cdr3_aa: CASSRLAGTNNEQFF
clone_size: many
d_call: TRBD2
j_call: TRBJ2-1
v_call: TRBV11-2

cdr3_nt: TGCAGCGTGGGACTAGCGGGAGAGCAGTACTTC
cdr3_aa: CSVGLAGEQYF
clone_size: NA
d_call: TRBD2
j_call: TRBJ2-7
v_call: TRBV29-1

cdr3_nt: TGTGCCAGCAGCCTTGCACAGGGTTCGGTGGGTTCACCCCTCCACTTT
cdr3_aa: CASSLAQGSVGSPLHF
clone_size: NA
d_call: NA
j_call: TRBJ1-6
v_call: TRBV9

cdr3_nt: TGCGCCAGCAGCCAAGGGAGTCTGGCACAGTCGAGTTATGGCTACACCTTC
cdr3_aa: CASSQGSLAQSSYGYTF
clone_size: few
d_call: NA
j_call: TRBJ1-2
v_call: TRBV4-1

cdr3_nt: TGTGCCAGCAGCCCCGGTCAAGGTAGTGAAAAACTGTTTTTT
cdr3_aa: CASSPGQGSEKLFF
clone_size: few
d_call: NA
j_call: TRBJ1-4
v_call: TRBV7-9

cdr3_nt: TGTGCCTGGAGATCATCCCTCTATGGCTACACCTTC
cdr3_aa: CAWRSSLYGYTF
clone_size: many
d_call: NA
j_call: TRBJ1-2
v_call: TRBV30

cdr3_nt: TGTGCCAGCAGCTTGTCAGGATTCCAGGAAGGGGAGCAGTACTTC
cdr3_aa: CASSLSGFQEGEQYF
clone_size: NA
d_call: NA
j_call: TRBJ2-7
v_call: TRBV5-6

cdr3_nt: TGCGCCAGCAGCCAAGATTGGGCTTCTAACTATGGCTACACCTTC
cdr3_aa: CASSQDWASNYGYTF
clone_size: NA
d_call: NA
j_call: TRBJ1-2
v_call: TRBV4-1

cdr3_nt: TGCGCCAGCAGCCCAGCCGAAACGCTGTCCGGGGAGCTGTTTTTT
cdr3_aa: CASSPAETLSGELFF
clone_size: few
d_call: NA
j_call: TRBJ2-2
v_call: TRBV5-1

cdr3_nt: TGTGCCATCAGGCCGGGACAGGGAGGGGATACGCAGTATTTT
cdr3_aa: CAIRPGQGGDTQYF
clone_size: NA
d_call: TRBD1
j_call: TRBJ2-3
v_call: TRBV10-3

cdr3_nt: TGCAGTGCCACCAACCAAGAGACCCAGTACTTC
cdr3_aa: CSATNQETQYF
clone_size: NA
d_call: NA
j_call: TRBJ2-5
v_call: TRBV20-1

cdr3_nt: TGTGCCAGCAGTGGTAGACAGGGGGCGAAAGATACGCAGTATTTT
cdr3_aa: CASSGRQGAKDTQYF
clone_size: many
d_call: TRBD1
j_call: TRBJ2-3
v_call: TRBV2

cdr3_nt: TGCAGTGCTAGAGATTTAGTAGCGGCCTCCTACAATGAGCAGTTCTTC
cdr3_aa: CSARDLVAASYNEQFF
clone_size: NA
d_call: NA
j_call: TRBJ2-1
v_call: TRBV20-1

cdr3_nt: TGCAGGGCTTTGCGAGCCAAAAGAGGGGAGACTGAAGCTTTCTTT
cdr3_aa: CRALRAKRGETEAFF
clone_size: many
d_call: NA
j_call: TRBJ1-1
v_call: TRBV20-1